This T cell receptor (beta chain) stems from a study of Tregs in tolerant kidney transplant recipients. Thawed PBMCs were FACS-sorted into unstimulated CD4+CD25+CD127- regulatory T cells, CD4+CD25- non-regulatory cells, CD4 and CD8 cells. The assay was immunoSEQ multiplex PCR, and TCRdb's table has in-frame clones only and misses some. The data show 85,000 to 100,000 clones, under 95% seen once. J was trimmed by 9 bases and V by 4 bases; bases with no gene match: 14. The CDR3 runs to 16 residues. Per the germline V gene, CDR1 is SGHRS and CDR2 is YFSETQ. The V and J genes are TRBV5-1 and TRBJ2-1; 9 bases fit TRBD2. Sequenced here: CD4+ T cells from blood, sampled before the transplant. This receptor was identified in a human donor who received a combined kidney and bone marrow transplant. CDR3 protein: CASSPLWREGVGEQFF. The CDR3 DNA sequence: TGCGCCAGCAGCCCCCTCTGGCGGGAGGGGGTGGGTGAGCAGTTCTTC.